These 19 T cell receptor beta chains were sequenced from one sample in a study of human T cells and chemical hapten exposure. Time point here: pre-sensitization, week 0. Indicated treatment: therapeutic diphenylcyclopropenone sensitization with weekly scalp DPC. TCRdb ran MiXCR on the RACE reads and lists one entry per CDR3 protein. The table includes 87,000 or so distinct CDR3 sequences, 8% to 10% detected once. Sequenced here: whole blood, sampled in connection with sensitization to the hapten diphenylcyclopropenone (DPC). These TCRs come from a middle-aged woman with alopecia areata. Some clones in this sample may be carry-over from other donors' samples.

This clonotype has ten or more counts. The chain uses TRBV6-2 or TRBV6-3 and TRBJ2-7; 8 bases line up with TRBD2. The CDR3 has 12 residues. Germline CDR1 and CDR2: MNHEY and SVGEGT. Germline trimming cut 4 bases from V and 5 bases from J; bases unmatched to any gene: 1. The CDR3 DNA reads TGTGCCAGCAGTTTAGCGGGGAACGAGCAGTACTTC. Translated: CASSLAGNEQYF.

As for this clonotype: This sequence may be a read error, since a much larger clone differs from it by one base. It is likely a read error, because the conserved phenylalanine at the end of the CDR3 is missing. The rearrangement links TRBV20-1 to TRBJ2-4; no reliable D call. V shed 2 bases and J shed 1 base, with 6 bases lying between them. CDR1 is DFQATT, CDR2 SNEGSKA, per germline (reference sequence). This CDR3 is built from 13 residues. The CDR3 region has the DNA TGCAGTGCTAGACAGTCGGCCAAAAACATTCAGTACTCC. Its translation is CSARQSAKNIQYS.

This clonotype was recorded at least ten times. The rearrangement uses TRBV27 and TRBJ2-2; D is unresolved. The CDR3 sequence is 13 residues long. The V gene lost 5 bases and the J gene lost 6 bases, with 10 bases spanning the gap. Germline V gene lookup returns CDR1 MNHEY and CDR2 SMNVEV (reference sequence). The CDR3 reads CASSQTAPGELFF. DNA for the CDR3: TGTGCCAGCAGTCAGACGGCTCCCGGGGAGCTGTTTTTT.

This clonotype was counted at least ten times. The chain combines TRBV6-5 with TRBJ2-7; D unresolved. CDR1 MNHEY and CDR2 SVGAGI come from the germline V gene. CDR3 size: 12 residues. Trimming left V 2 bases short and J 3 bases short, with 5 bases between. CDR3 DNA sequence: TGTGCCAGCAGTTACCCCGGCTACGAGCAGTACTTC. Encoded protein: CASSYPGYEQYF.

Many counts were recorded for this clonotype. The J gene is TRBJ1-2, the V gene TRBV6-2 or TRBV6-3; D unresolved. The V gene's germline CDR1 is MNHEY and CDR2 SVGEGT. CDR3 length: 13 amino acids. Trimming left V 0 bases short and J 6 bases short, with 8 bases between. CDR3 protein: CASSYSEADGYTF. CDR3 DNA sequence: TGTGCCAGCAGTTACTCAGAGGCCGATGGCTACACCTTC.

This clonotype came up a few times. V usage is TRBV18 and J usage is TRBJ2-2, with D possibly TRBD2 on 5 matching bases. Germline V gene data show CDR1 as KGHSH and CDR2 as LQKENI. V was cut by 5 bases and J by 6 bases, with 13 bases left in between. The CDR3 length is 14 residues. Written as DNA, the CDR3 is TGTGCCAGCTCATTATACCCGAGGGCCGGGGAGCTGTTTTTT. Its translation: CASSLYPRAGELFF.

The rearrangement links TRBV7-2 to TRBJ1-4; D gene unclear. The CDR3 sequence is 13 residues long. CDR1 is SGHTA and CDR2 is FQGNSA in the germline V gene. The V gene lost 3 bases and the J gene lost 4 bases, with 6 bases spanning the gap. CDR3 residues: CASSFSYNEKLFF. CDR3 sequence (DNA): TGTGCCAGCAGCTTTTCATATAATGAAAAACTGTTTTTT. The variable domain in full, completed from reference TRBV7-2 and TRBJ1-4, reads GAGVSQSPSNKVTEKGKDVELRCDPISGHTALYWYRQSLGQGLEFLIYFQGNSAPDKSGLPSDRFSAERTGGSVSTLTIQRTQQEDSAVYLCASSFSYNEKLFFGSGTQLSVL.

This clonotype has ten or more counts. V gene TRBV19 combines with J gene TRBJ1-2; D gene uncertain. The CDR3 totals 12 residues. Germline V gives CDR1 LNHDA, CDR2 SQIVND (reference sequence). With 1 base removed from V and 7 bases from J, the gap between germline ends came to 7 bases. The CDR3: CASSIGSSGYTF. The CDR3 DNA sequence: TGTGCCAGTAGTATAGGTTCGAGTGGCTACACCTTC. The full variable domain, completed using reference TRBV19 and TRBJ1-2, is DGGITQSPKYLFRKEGQNVTLSCEQNLNHDAMYWYRQDPGQGLRLIYYSQIVNDFQKGDIAEGYSVSREKKESFPLTVTSAQKNPTAFYLCASSIGSSGYTFGSGTRLTVV.

This clonotype has at least ten counts. V usage is TRBV21-1 and J usage is TRBJ2-2. TRBV21-1 constitutes a pseudogene. This CDR3 comprises 12 residues. CDR3 loop: CASGRSGGELFF. In DNA form, the CDR3 reads TGTGCCAGCGGAAGGAGTGGCGGGGAGCTGTTTTTT.

This clonotype was seen ten or more times. V is TRBV20-1 and J is TRBJ2-7; D remains unclear. The germline CDR1 and CDR2 sequences are DFQATT and SNEGSKA (reference sequence). V dropped 1 base and J dropped 4 bases, with 8 bases sitting between them. The CDR3 spans 12 residues. CDR3 loop: CSARGRVYEQYF. In DNA, the CDR3 is TGCAGTGCTAGAGGGCGCGTATACGAGCAGTACTTC.

This chain uses TRBV6-2 or TRBV6-3 with TRBJ2-1, with a tentative D call TRBD2 (6 bases). The germline CDR1 and CDR2 sequences are MNHEY and SVGEGT. The CDR3 covers 15 residues. Trimming left V 7 bases short and J 4 bases short, with 17 bases between. The CDR3 sequence: CASIRPLGGYNEQFF. In DNA form, the CDR3 reads TGTGCCAGCATACGGCCCCTTGGAGGGTACAATGAGCAGTTCTTC.

The table lists this clonotype with a few counts. This chain connects TRBV6-5 to TRBJ2-2; D is perhaps TRBD1 or TRBD2 (5 bases each). The germline CDR1 and CDR2 sequences are MNHEY and SVGAGI. The CDR3 has 15 amino acids. Trimming took 2 bases from V and 0 from J, leaving 7 bases between them. Here the CDR3 DNA reads TGTGCCAGCAGTTACGGGGGTTCGAACACCGGGGAGCTGTTTTTT. Translation gives CASSYGGSNTGELFF.

This clonotype turned up a few times. V gene TRBV6-5 combines with J gene TRBJ1-1, with D tentatively TRBD1 (6 bases). Germline assignment: CDR1 MNHEY and CDR2 SVGAGI. The CDR3 contains 13 residues. The V end lost 5 bases, the J end lost 6 bases, and 13 bases lay between the germline ends. For the CDR3, the DNA is TGTGCCAGCAGTCAACCCAGGGGTTCTGAAGCTTTCTTT. This encodes CASSQPRGSEAFF.

Many counts were recorded for this clonotype. The chain carries TRBV6-5 and TRBJ2-7; TRBD1 matches 9 bases. This CDR3 contains 14 residues. CDR1 and CDR2 (germline): MNHEY, SVGAGI. Germline trimming cut 7 bases from V and 1 base from J; bases unmatched to any gene: 5. In nucleotides, the CDR3 is TGTGCCAGCACCCAGACAGGGGGATCCTACGAGCAGTACTTC. Translated: CASTQTGGSYEQYF.

Many counts were recorded for this clonotype. The CDR3 nucleotides are TGCGCCAGCAGCCAGCCCGGACAGGCCGTCTACGAGCAGTACTTC. It yields the protein CASSQPGQAVYEQYF. The genes are TRBV4-1 and TRBJ2-7; 7 bases align to TRBD1. The CDR3 is 15 amino acids. From germline, CDR1 is MGHRA and CDR2 YSYEKL. V lost 3 bases to trimming and J lost 3 bases; unmatched junction nucleotides: 8.

In this sample, this clonotype turned up many times. This chain joins TRBV6-5 and TRBJ1-1, with D perhaps matching TRBD1 (6 bases). The germline CDR1 and CDR2 sequences are MNHEY and SVGAGI. Trimming took 2 bases from V and 5 from J, leaving 12 bases between them. The CDR3 is made up of 14 amino acids. The CDR3 loop is CASSYDRGRTEAFF. CDR3 sequence (DNA): TGTGCCAGCAGTTACGACCGGGGGCGGACTGAAGCTTTCTTT.

This clonotype was recorded many times. The chain is built from TRBV7-2 and TRBJ2-7; D is uncertain. The germline V gene has CDR1 SGHTA and CDR2 FQGNSA. The CDR3 loop spans 14 amino acids. V lost 7 bases and J 4 bases, leaving 17 bases between the germline ends. As DNA, the CDR3 is TGTGCCAGCAACATACGTGGATCGGAGTACGAGCAGTACTTC. It is translated as CASNIRGSEYEQYF.

This clonotype came up a few times. This chain connects TRBV2 to TRBJ1-1; D is unclear. Between the trimmed V and J ends, which lost 7 bases and 1 base, there was a span of 13 bases. Looked up from germline, CDR1 is SNHLY and CDR2 is FYNNEI. The CDR3 runs to 14 residues. The CDR3 DNA follows: TGTGCCAGCATTAGTCCCCCTGCGAACACTGAAGCTTTCTTT. Translated, it gives CASISPPANTEAFF.

This clonotype was counted ten times or more. The genes are TRBV29-1 and TRBJ2-3, with 8 bases aligning to TRBD1. The CDR3 spans 14 residues. The germline gives CDR1 SQVTM, CDR2 ANQGSEA. Losses at the gene ends were 7 bases for V and 0 bases for J; bases not matched to a gene: 6. The CDR3, as DNA: TGCAGCGCATCAGGGGGCGAGAGCACAGATACGCAGTATTTT. Encoded protein: CSASGGESTDTQYF.